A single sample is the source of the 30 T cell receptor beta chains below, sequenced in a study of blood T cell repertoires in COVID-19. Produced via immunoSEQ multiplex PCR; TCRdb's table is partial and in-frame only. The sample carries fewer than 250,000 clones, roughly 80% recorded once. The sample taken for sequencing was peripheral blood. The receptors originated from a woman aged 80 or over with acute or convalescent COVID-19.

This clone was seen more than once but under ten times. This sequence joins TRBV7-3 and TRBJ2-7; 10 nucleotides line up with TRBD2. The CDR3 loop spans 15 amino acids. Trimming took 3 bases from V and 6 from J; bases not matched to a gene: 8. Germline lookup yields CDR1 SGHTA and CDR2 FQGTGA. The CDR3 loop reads CASSFSAGGPFEQYF. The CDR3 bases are TGTGCCAGCAGCTTTTCAGCGGGAGGGCCTTTCGAGCAGTACTTC.

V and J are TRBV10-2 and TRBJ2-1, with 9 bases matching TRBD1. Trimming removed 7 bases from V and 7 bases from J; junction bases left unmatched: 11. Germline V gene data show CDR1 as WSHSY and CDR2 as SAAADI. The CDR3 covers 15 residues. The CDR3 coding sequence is TGCGCCAGCAACCCCGGGACAGGGCGAGTAAATGAGCAGTTCTTC. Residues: CASNPGTGRVNEQFF.

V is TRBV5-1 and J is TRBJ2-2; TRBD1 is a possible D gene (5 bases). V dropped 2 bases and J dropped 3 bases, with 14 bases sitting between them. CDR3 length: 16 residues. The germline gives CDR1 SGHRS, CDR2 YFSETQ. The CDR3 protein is CASSFAGLRDTGELFF. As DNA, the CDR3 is TGCGCCAGCAGCTTTGCAGGGCTTAGGGACACCGGGGAGCTGTTTTTT.

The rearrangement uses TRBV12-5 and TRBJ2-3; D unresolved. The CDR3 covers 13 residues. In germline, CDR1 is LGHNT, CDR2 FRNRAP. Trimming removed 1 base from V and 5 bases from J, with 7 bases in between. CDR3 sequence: CASGLAVRDTQYF. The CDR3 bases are TGTGCTAGTGGTTTGGCTGTGAGAGATACGCAGTATTTT.

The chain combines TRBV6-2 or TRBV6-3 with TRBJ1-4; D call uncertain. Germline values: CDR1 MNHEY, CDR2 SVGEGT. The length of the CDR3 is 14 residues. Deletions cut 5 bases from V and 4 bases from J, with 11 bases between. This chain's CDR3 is CASSHRDHNEKLFF. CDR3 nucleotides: TGTGCCAGCAGTCACCGGGATCATAATGAAAAACTGTTTTTT.

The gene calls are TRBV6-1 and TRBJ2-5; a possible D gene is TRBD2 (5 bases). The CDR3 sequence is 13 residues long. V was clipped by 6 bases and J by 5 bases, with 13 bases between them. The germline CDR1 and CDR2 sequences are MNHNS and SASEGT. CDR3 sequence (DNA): TGTGCCAGCAGCTCGCACCGAGGGGAGACCCAGTACTTC. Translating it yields CASSSHRGETQYF.

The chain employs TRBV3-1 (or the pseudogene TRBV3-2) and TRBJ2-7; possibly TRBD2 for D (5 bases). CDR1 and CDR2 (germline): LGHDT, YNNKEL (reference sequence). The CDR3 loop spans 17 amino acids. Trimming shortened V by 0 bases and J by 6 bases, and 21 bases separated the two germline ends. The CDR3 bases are TGTGCCAGCAGCCAAGATGGGTCTGACAACTCCCTAGCCGAGCAGTACTTC. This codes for CASSQDGSDNSLAEQYF.

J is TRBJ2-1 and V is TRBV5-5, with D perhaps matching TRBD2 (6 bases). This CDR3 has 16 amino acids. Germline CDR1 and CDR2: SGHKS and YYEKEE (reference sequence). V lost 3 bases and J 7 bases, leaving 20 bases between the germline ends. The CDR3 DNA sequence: TGTGCCAGCAGCTACGGGACTTCCGATCGTAGGAATGAGCAGTTCTTC. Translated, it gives CASSYGTSDRRNEQFF.

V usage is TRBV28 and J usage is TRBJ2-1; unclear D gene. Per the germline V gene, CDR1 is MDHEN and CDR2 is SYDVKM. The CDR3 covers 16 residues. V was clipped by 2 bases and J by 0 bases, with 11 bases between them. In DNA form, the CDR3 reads TGTGCCAGCAGTTTAGCGGTATCGAGCTCCTACAATGAGCAGTTCTTC. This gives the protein CASSLAVSSSYNEQFF.

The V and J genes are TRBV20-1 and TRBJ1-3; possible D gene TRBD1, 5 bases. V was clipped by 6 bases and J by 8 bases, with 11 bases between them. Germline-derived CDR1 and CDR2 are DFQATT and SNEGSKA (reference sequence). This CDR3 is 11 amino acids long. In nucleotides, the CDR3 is TGCAGTGCCCCGAAGGGGTACACCATATATTTT. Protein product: CSAPKGYTIYF.

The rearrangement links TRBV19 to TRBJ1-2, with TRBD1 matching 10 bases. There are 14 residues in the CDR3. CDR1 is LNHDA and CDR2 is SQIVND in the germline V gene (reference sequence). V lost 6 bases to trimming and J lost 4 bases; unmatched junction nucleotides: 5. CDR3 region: CASSAGQGIYGYTF. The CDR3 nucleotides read TGTGCCAGTAGCGCGGGACAGGGGATCTATGGCTACACCTTC.

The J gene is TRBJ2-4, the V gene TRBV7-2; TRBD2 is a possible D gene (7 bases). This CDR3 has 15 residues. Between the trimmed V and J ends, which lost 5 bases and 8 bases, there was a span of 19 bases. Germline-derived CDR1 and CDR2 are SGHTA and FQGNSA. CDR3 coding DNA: TGTGCCAGCAGCCTATTTAGGGGGGGGCGGGACATTCAGTACTTC. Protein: CASSLFRGGRDIQYF.

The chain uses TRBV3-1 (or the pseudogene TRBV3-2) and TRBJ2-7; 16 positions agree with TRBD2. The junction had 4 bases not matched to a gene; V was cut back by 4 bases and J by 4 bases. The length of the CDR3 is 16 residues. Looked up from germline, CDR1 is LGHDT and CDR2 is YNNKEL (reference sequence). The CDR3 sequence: CASSPGLAGGSYEQYF. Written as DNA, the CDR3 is TGTGCCAGCAGCCCGGGACTAGCGGGAGGGTCGTACGAGCAGTACTTC.

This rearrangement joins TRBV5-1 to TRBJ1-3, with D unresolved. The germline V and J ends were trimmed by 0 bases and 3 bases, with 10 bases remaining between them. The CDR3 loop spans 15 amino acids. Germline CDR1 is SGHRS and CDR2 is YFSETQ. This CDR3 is CASSLAVSGGNTIYF. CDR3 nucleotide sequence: TGCGCCAGCAGCTTGGCCGTATCAGGTGGAAACACCATATATTTT.

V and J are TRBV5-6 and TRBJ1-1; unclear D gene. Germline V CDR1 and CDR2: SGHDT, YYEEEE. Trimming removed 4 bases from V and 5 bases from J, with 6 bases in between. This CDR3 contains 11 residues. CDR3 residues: CASSLFTEAFF. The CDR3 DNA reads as TGTGCCAGCAGCCTATTTACTGAAGCTTTCTTT.

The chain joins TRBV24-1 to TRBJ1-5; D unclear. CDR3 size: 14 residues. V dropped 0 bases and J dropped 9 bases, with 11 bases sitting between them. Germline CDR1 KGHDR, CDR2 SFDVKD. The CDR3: CATSDLHSFGPQHF. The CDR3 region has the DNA TGTGCCACCAGTGATTTGCACAGTTTTGGGCCCCAGCATTTT.

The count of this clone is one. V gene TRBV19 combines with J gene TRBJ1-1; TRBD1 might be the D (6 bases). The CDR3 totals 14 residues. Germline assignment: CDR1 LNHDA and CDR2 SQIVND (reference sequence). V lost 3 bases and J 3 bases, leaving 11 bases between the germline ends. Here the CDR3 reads CASSISRGDTEAFF. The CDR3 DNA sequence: TGTGCCAGTAGTATTTCCAGGGGCGACACTGAAGCTTTCTTT.

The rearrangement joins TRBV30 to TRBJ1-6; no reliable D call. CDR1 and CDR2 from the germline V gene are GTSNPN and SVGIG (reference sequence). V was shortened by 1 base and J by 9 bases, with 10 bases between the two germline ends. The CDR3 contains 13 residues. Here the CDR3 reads CAWSGQVPSPLHF. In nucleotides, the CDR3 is TGTGCCTGGAGTGGTCAGGTTCCTTCACCCCTCCACTTT.

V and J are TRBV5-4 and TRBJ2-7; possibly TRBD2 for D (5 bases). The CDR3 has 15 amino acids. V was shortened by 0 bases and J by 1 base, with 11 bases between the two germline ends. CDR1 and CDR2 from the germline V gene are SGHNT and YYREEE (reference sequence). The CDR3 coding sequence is TGTGCCAGCAGCTTGGAGCTAGGCGGGTCCTACGAGCAGTACTTC. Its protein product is CASSLELGGSYEQYF.

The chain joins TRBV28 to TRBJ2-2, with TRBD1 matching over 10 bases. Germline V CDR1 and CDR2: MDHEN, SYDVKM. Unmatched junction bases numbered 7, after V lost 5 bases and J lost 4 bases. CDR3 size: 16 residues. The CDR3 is CASSDAGQGITGELFF. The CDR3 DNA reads TGTGCCAGCAGTGACGCGGGACAGGGGATCACCGGGGAGCTGTTTTTT.

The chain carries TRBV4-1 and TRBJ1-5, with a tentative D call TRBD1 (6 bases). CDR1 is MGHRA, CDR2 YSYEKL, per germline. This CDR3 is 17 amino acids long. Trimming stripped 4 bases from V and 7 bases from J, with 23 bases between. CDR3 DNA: TGCGCCAGCAGCCCCGAGGGGGGGGGTTCTGCGACCCAGCCCCAGCATTTT. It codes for CASSPEGGGSATQPQHF.

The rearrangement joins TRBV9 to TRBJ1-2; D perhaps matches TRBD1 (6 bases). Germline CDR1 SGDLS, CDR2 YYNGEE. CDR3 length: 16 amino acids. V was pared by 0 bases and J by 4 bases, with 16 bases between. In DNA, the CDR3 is TGTGCCAGCAGCGTAGGGCCAGGGGAAACGGTCTATGGCTACACCTTC. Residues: CASSVGPGETVYGYTF.

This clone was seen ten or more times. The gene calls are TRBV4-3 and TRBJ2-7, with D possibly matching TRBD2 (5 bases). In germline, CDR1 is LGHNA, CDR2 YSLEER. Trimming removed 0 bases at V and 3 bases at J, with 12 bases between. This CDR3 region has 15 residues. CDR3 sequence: CASSQDRDPNYEQYF. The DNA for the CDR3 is TGCGCCAGCAGCCAAGATCGGGATCCCAACTACGAGCAGTACTTC.

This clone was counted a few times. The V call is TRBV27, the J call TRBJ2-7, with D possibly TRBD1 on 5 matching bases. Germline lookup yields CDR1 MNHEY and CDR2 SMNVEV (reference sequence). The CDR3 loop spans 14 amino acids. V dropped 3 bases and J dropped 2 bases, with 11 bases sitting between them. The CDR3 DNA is TGTGCCAGCAGTTTTGGTAGGGGCCCCTACGAGCAGTACTTC. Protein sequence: CASSFGRGPYEQYF.

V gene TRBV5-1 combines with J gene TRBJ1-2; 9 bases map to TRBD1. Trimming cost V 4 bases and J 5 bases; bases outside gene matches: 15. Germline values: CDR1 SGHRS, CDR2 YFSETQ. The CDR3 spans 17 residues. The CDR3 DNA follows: TGCGCCAGCAGCCCCTCTTCCCATACAGGGGGCAGGTATGGCTACACCTTC. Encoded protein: CASSPSSHTGGRYGYTF.

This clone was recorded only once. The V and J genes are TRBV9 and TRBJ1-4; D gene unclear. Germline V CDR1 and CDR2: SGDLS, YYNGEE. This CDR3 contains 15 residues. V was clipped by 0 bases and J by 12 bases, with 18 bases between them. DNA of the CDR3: TGTGCCAGCAGCGTAGAGCCCAGCGGCTCGGCGGAACTGTTTTTT. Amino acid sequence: CASSVEPSGSAELFF.

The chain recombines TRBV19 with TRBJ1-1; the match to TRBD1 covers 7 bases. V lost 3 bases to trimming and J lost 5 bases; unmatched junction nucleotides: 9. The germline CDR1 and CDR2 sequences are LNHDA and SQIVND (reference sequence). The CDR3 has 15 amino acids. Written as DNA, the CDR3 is TGTGCCAGTAGTATTGGGAGACAGGGAAGGACTGAAGCTTTCTTT. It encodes CASSIGRQGRTEAFF.

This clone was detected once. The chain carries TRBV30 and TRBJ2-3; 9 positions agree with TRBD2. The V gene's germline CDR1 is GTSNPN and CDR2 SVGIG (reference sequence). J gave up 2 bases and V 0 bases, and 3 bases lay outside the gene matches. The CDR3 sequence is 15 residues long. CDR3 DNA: TGTGCCTGGAGTGTGTTAGCGGGGGCCACAGATACGCAGTATTTT. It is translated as CAWSVLAGATDTQYF.

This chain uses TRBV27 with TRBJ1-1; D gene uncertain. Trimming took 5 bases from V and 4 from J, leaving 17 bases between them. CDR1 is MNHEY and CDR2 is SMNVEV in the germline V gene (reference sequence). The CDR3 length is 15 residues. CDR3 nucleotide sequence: TGTGCCAGCAGTCCAATGACCCCATCGGGCACTGAAGCTTTCTTT. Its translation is CASSPMTPSGTEAFF.

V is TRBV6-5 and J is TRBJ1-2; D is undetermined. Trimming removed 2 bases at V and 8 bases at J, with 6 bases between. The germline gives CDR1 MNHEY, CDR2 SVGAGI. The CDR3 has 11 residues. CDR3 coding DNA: TGTGCCAGCAGTTACGGAGGGGGCTACACCTTC. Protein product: CASSYGGGYTF.